This is a list of T cell receptor beta chains from one sample in a study of blood T cell repertoires in COVID-19. Using immunoSEQ multiplex PCR, the repertoire was profiled, and TCRdb retains in-frame clones only, with some absent. This table holds around 130,000 clones, roughly 79% found once. Sequencing input: peripheral blood. The receptors were sampled from a human donor in a cohort sampled during active COVID-19. The CDR3 runs from the conserved cysteine through the conserved F or W. Fields, in order: CDR3 DNA, CDR3 protein, clone size, V gene, J gene, D gene. The D gene is left open where the match is weak. Clone size, where shown, is once, few, many, or a class for clones that have expanded.

DNA: TGTGCCAGTAGTCTAAACCCGGGACAGGGATACGAGCAGTACTTC
CDR3: CASSLNPGQGYEQYF
size: once
V: TRBV19
J: TRBJ2-7
D: TRBD1

DNA: TGTGCCAGCAGTTCGGACTATACCACGCAGTATTTT
CDR3: CASSSDYTTQYF
size: -
V: TRBV6-6
J: TRBJ2-3
D: -

DNA: TGTGCCAGCAGCGGCCGCGAGCGGGACACTGAAGCTTTCTTT
CDR3: CASSGRERDTEAFF
size: -
V: TRBV13
J: TRBJ1-1
D: -

DNA: TGTGCCAGTAGTCCCGGACAGCGTAACTATGGCTACACCTTC
CDR3: CASSPGQRNYGYTF
size: -
V: TRBV19
J: TRBJ1-2
D: -

DNA: TGTGCCAGCAGTGAAGGTAGAGGGGGCTCTGGGGCCAACGTCCTGACTTTC
CDR3: CASSEGRGGSGANVLTF
size: -
V: TRBV6-1
J: TRBJ2-6
D: -

DNA: TGTGCCAGCTCGTCGGGGTTTTTCCACGAGCAGTACTTC
CDR3: CASSSGFFHEQYF
size: -
V: TRBV28
J: TRBJ2-7
D: -

DNA: TGTGCCAGCAGTAGACTAGGTAGCACAGATACGCAGTATTTT
CDR3: CASSRLGSTDTQYF
size: -
V: TRBV6-4
J: TRBJ2-3
D: -

DNA: TGTGCCAGCAGTGATGCGACAGGGGGCAGAAACACCATATATTTT
CDR3: CASSDATGGRNTIYF
size: -
V: TRBV6-1
J: TRBJ1-3
D: TRBD1

DNA: TGCGCCAGCAGCCAGGGGACTAGCGGGGTGCAGTTCTTC
CDR3: CASSQGTSGVQFF
size: few
V: TRBV4-1
J: TRBJ2-1
D: TRBD2

DNA: TGTGCCAGCAGCACACAGGGGGCGCTTGGCTACACCTTC
CDR3: CASSTQGALGYTF
size: -
V: TRBV6-5
J: TRBJ1-2
D: TRBD1

DNA: TGTGCCAGCAGTTGGTCGACAGGCCAAGAGACCCAGTACTTC
CDR3: CASSWSTGQETQYF
size: once
V: TRBV6-6
J: TRBJ2-5
D: -

DNA: TGCAGCGTGACGACAGGGCCTTTCTACAATGAGCAGTTCTTC
CDR3: CSVTTGPFYNEQFF
size: -
V: TRBV29-1
J: TRBJ2-1
D: TRBD1

DNA: TGTGCCAGCAGCCCGAGCCCCATTCCGAACACTGAAGCTTTCTTT
CDR3: CASSPSPIPNTEAFF
size: few
V: TRBV9
J: TRBJ1-1
D: -

DNA: TGCGCCAGCAGCTTTACCGGGGTAGACGGGAATGGCTACACCTTC
CDR3: CASSFTGVDGNGYTF
size: once
V: TRBV5-1
J: TRBJ1-2
D: -

DNA: TGTGCCAGCAGTTACTTGGGGGGAACTAATGAAAAACTGTTTTTT
CDR3: CASSYLGGTNEKLFF
size: -
V: TRBV6-5
J: TRBJ1-4
D: -

DNA: TGTGCCAGTAGTATAGATGGTTTGGCAAACTATGGCTACACCTTC
CDR3: CASSIDGLANYGYTF
size: -
V: TRBV19
J: TRBJ1-2
D: -

DNA: TGTGCCAGCAGTAAACCAGGGGTAACCTACGAGCAGTACTTC
CDR3: CASSKPGVTYEQYF
size: few
V: TRBV6-5
J: TRBJ2-7
D: -

DNA: TGTGCCAGCAACCCTCGAGGTGGCCTTGAAGAGACCCAGTACTTC
CDR3: CASNPRGGLEETQYF
size: -
V: TRBV28
J: TRBJ2-5
D: -

DNA: TGTGCCTGGAGTGCTGACAGGGTGAACACTGAAGCTTTCTTT
CDR3: CAWSADRVNTEAFF
size: -
V: TRBV30
J: TRBJ1-1
D: TRBD1

DNA: TGTGCCAGCAGCCGTGGACAACTGGTAGGAGAGACCCAGTACTTC
CDR3: CASSRGQLVGETQYF
size: once
V: TRBV7-8
J: TRBJ2-5
D: -

DNA: TGTGCCAGCTCACGACGACAAGGGGAAAACACAGATACGCAGTATTTT
CDR3: CASSRRQGENTDTQYF
size: -
V: TRBV18
J: TRBJ2-3
D: -

DNA: TGTGCCTCAAATGGCGGGGACACTGAAGCTTTCTTT
CDR3: CASNGGDTEAFF
size: -
V: TRBV28
J: TRBJ1-1
D: -

DNA: TGTGCCAGCTCCGGGCGAGCGGGGGGGTGGGAGCAGTACTTC
CDR3: CASSGRAGGWEQYF
size: -
V: TRBV2
J: TRBJ2-7
D: TRBD2

DNA: TGTGCCAGCAGTGAGGCTGAGGGGGTTAACTATGGCTACACCTTC
CDR3: CASSEAEGVNYGYTF
size: -
V: TRBV25-1
J: TRBJ1-2
D: -

DNA: TGTGCCAGCAGTGGGGAGCGGGGGGACGGAGAGACCCAGTACTTC
CDR3: CASSGERGDGETQYF
size: -
V: TRBV2
J: TRBJ2-5
D: TRBD2

DNA: TGTGCCACCGGGTTGAACAGGTCAGGGCAGCCCCAGCATTTT
CDR3: CATGLNRSGQPQHF
size: -
V: TRBV6-5
J: TRBJ1-5
D: -